The source of this T cell receptor (beta chain) is a study of cytomegalovirus exposure and HLA in healthy donors. The PCR employed 60 Vbeta primers together with 13 Jbeta primers. TCRdb keeps only in-frame clones here, not all; method: immunoSEQ multiplex PCR. The repertoire holds about 69,000 clones, just under 70% seen once, with approximately 11% in the top ten. The V end lost 0 bases, the J end lost 4 bases, and 17 bases lay between the germline ends. This CDR3 comprises 17 residues. Germline CDR1 and CDR2: SGHRS and YFSETQ. Study-level points and caveats: Within the data, a cluster of highly shared sequence variants was likely a sequencing artifact. Most of the CMV-associated TCR beta chains (in a later analysis) appeared to be HLA-restricted.

With regard to this clone: Its antigen is currently unknown.

The chain joins TRBV5-1 to TRBJ1-3; D ambiguous. The receptor was derived from a woman younger than 45 in good health and CMV-seronegative. Specimen: PBMCs. The CDR3 sequence: CASSLVDGETGGNTIYF. The CDR3 coding sequence is TGCGCCAGCAGCTTGGTCGACGGGGAAACGGGAGGAAACACCATATATTTT. Full variable domain (remainder filled in from reference TRBV5-1 and TRBJ1-3): KAGVTQTPRYLIKTRGQQVTLSCSPISGHRSVSWYQQTPGQGLQFLFEYFSETQRNKGNFPGRFSGRQFSNSRSEMNVSTLELGDSALYLCASSLVDGETGGNTIYFGEGSWLTVV.